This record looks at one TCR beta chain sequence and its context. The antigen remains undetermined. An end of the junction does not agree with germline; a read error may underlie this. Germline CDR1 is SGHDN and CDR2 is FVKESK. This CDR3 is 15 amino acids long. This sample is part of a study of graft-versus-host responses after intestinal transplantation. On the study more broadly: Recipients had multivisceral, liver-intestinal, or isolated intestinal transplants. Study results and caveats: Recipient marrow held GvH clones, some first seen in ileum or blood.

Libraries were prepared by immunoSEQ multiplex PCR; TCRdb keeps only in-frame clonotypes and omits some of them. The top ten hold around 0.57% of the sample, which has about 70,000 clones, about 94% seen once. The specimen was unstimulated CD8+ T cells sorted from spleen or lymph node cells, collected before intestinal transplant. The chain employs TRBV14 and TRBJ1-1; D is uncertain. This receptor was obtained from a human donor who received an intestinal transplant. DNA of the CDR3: TGTGCCAGCACCCAAGGCGGGGTTTCGAACACTGAAGCTTTCTTT. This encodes CASTQGGVSNTEAFF.